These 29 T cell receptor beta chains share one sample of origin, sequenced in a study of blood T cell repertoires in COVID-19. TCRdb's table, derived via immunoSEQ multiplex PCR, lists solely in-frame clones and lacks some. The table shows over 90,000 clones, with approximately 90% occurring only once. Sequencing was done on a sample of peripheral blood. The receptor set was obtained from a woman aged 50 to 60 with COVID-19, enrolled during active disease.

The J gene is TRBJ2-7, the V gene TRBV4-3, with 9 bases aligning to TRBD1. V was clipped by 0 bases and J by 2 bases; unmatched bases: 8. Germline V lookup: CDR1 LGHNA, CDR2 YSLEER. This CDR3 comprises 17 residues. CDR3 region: CASSQDRGTGLTYEQYF. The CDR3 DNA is TGCGCCAGCAGCCAAGATCGTGGGACAGGGTTGACCTACGAGCAGTACTTC.

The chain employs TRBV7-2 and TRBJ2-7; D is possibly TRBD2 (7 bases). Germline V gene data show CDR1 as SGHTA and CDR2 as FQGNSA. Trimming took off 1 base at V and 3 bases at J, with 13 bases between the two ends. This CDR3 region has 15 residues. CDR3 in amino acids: CASSLGGGGLYEQYF. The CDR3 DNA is TGTGCCAGCAGCTTAGGGGGCGGGGGCCTCTACGAGCAGTACTTC.

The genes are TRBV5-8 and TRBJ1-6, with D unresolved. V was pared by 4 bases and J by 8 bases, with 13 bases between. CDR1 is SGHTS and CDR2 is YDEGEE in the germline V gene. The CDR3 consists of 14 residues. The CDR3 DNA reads TGTGCCAGCAGCCCCCGGTCGGACTATTCACCCCTCCACTTT. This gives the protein CASSPRSDYSPLHF.

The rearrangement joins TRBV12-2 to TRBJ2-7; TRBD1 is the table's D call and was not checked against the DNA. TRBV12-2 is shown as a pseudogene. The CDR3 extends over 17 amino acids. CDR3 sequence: CASRLPPRQGPFKEQYF. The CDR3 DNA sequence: TGTGCAAGTCGCCTTCCTCCTCGGCAGGGCCCCTTTAAGGAGCAGTACTTC.

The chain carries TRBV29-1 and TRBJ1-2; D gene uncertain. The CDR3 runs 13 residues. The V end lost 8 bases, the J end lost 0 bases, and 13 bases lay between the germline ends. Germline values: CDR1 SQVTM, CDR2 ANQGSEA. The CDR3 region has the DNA TGCAGCACCCTGCTTAGCTCTAACTATGGCTACACCTTC. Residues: CSTLLSSNYGYTF.

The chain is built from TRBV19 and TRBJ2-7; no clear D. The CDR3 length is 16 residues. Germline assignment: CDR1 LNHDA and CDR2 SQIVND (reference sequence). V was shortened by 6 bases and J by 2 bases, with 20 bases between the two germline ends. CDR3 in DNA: TGTGCCAGTAGACCACGCCCGCAGGTGAGCCCCTACGAGCAGTACTTC. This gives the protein CASRPRPQVSPYEQYF.

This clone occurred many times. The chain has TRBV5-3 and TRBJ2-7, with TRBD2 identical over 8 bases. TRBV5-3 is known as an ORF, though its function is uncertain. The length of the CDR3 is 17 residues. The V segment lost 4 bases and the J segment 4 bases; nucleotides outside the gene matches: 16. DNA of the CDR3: TGTGCCAGAAGCCCTCTCCGGTGCGGGGGGTGCGTATACGAGCAGTACTTC. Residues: CARSPLRCGGCVYEQYF.

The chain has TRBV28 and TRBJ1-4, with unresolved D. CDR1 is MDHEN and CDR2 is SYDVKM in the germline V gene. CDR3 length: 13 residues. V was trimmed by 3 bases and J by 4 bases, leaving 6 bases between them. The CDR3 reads CASSLSGNEKLFF. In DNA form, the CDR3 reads TGTGCCAGCAGTTTGAGTGGTAATGAAAAACTGTTTTTT.

CDR3 residues: CASSLDGGTAGANVLTF. The CDR3 coding sequence is TGCGCCAGCAGCTTGGATGGGGGGACTGCTGGGGCCAACGTCCTGACTTTC. The chain links TRBV5-1 to TRBJ2-6, with D perhaps matching TRBD2 (6 bases). Germline CDR1 is SGHRS and CDR2 is YFSETQ. Deletions cut 0 bases from V and 2 bases from J, with 12 bases between. The CDR3 totals 17 residues.

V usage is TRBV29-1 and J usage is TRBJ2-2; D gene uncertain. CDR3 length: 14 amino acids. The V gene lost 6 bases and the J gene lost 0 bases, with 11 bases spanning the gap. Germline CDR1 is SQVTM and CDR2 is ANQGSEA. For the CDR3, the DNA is TGCAGCGTATCAGGCAGCTCGAACACCGGGGAGCTGTTTTTT. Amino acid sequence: CSVSGSSNTGELFF.

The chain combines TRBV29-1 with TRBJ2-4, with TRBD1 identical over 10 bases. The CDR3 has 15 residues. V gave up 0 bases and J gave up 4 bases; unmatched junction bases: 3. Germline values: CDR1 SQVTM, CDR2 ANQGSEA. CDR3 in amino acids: CSVEEGTGAKNIQYF. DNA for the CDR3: TGCAGCGTTGAAGAAGGGACAGGGGCAAAAAACATTCAGTACTTC.

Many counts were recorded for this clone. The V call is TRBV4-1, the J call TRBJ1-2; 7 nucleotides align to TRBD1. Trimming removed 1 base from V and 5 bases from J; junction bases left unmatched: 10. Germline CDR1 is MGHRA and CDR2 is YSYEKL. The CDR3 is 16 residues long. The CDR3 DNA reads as TGCGCCAGCAGCCAAGGAATTGGACAGGCCGGTTATGGCTACACCTTC. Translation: CASSQGIGQAGYGYTF.

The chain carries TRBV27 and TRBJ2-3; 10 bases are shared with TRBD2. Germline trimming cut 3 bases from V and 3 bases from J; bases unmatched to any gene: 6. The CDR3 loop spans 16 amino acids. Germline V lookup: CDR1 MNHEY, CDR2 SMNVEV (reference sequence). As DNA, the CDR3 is TGTGCCAGCAGTTTTCTCAGCGGGGGGGCAACAGATACGCAGTATTTT. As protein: CASSFLSGGATDTQYF.

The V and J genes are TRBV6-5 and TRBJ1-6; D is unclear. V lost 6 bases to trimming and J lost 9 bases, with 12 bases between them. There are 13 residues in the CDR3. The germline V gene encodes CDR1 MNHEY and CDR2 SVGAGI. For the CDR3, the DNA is TGTGCCAGCAGGGCACCAACACCTTCACCCCTCCACTTT. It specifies CASRAPTPSPLHF.

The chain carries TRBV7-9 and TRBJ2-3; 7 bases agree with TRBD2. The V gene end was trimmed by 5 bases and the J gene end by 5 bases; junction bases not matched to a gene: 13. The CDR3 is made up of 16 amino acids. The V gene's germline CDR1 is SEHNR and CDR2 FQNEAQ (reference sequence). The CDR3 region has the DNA TGTGCCAGCAGCCCCTGGACTGGCGGGGGTCAAGATACGCAGTATTTT. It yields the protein CASSPWTGGGQDTQYF.

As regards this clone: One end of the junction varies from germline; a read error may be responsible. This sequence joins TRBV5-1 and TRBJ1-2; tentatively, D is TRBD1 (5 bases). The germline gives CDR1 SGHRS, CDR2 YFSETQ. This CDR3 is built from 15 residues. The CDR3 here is CASSNGGRGDYGYTF. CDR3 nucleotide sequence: TGCGCCAGCAGCAACGGAGGGAGAGGGGACTACGGCTACACCTTC.

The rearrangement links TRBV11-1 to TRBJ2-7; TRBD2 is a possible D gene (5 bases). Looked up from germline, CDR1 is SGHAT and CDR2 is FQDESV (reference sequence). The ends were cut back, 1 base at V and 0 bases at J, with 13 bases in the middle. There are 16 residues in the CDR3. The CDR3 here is CASSLVALGSSYEQYF. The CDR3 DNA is TGTGCCAGCAGCTTAGTGGCACTAGGGAGCTCCTACGAGCAGTACTTC.

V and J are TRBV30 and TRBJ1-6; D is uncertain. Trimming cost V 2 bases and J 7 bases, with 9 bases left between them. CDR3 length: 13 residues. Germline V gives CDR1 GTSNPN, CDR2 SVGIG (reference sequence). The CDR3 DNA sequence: TGTGCCTGGAGTCCCGAACACAATTCACCCCTCCACTTT. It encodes CAWSPEHNSPLHF.

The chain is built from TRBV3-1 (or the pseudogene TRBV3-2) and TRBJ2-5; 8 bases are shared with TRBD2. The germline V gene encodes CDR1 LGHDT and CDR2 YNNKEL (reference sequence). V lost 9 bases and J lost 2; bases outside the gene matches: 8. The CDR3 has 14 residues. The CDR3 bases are TGTGCCAGTCAACTAGCGGCTCTGCAAGAGACCCAGTACTTC. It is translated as CASQLAALQETQYF.

CDR3 in amino acids: CATSKGTSGGLETQYF. CDR3 sequence (DNA): TGTGCCACCAGCAAAGGGACTAGCGGGGGGTTGGAGACCCAGTACTTC. The chain is built from TRBV15 and TRBJ2-5; the match to TRBD2 covers 15 bases. Losses at the gene ends were 4 bases for V and 5 bases for J; bases not matched to a gene: 5. The CDR3 totals 16 residues. Germline V CDR1 and CDR2: LNHNV, YYDKDF (reference sequence).

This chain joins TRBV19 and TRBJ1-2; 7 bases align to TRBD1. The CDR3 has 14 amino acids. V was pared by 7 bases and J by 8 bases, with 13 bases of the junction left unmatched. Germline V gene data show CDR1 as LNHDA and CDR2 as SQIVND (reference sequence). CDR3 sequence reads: CASTSPDRVWGYTF. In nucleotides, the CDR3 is TGTGCCAGTACCAGTCCCGACAGGGTTTGGGGCTACACCTTC.

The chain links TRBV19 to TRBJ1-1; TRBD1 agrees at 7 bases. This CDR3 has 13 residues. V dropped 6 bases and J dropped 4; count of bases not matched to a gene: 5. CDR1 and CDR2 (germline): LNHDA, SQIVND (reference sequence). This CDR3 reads CASRAGGGTEAFF. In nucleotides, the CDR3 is TGTGCCAGTAGGGCAGGGGGAGGCACTGAAGCTTTCTTT.

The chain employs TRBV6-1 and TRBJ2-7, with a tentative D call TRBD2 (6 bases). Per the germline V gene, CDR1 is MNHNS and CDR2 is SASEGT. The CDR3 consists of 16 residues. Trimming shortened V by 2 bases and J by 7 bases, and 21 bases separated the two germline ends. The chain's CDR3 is CASSEYLGQTRGEQYF. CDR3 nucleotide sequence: TGTGCCAGCAGTGAATACCTCGGGCAGACTAGGGGAGAGCAGTACTTC.

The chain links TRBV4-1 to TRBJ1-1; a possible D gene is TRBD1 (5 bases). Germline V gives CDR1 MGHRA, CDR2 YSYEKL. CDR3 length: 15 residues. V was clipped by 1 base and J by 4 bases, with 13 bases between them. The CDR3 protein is CASSQVSGMGTEAFF. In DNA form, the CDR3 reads TGCGCCAGCAGCCAAGTGTCAGGGATGGGCACTGAAGCTTTCTTT.

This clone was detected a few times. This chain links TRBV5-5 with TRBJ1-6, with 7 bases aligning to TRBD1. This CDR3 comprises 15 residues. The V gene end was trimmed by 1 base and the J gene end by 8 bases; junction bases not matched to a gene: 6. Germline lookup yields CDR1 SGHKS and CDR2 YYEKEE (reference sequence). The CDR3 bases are TGTGCCAGCAGCTTGTCCAGGGGGAAGGATTCACCCCTCCACTTT. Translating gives CASSLSRGKDSPLHF.

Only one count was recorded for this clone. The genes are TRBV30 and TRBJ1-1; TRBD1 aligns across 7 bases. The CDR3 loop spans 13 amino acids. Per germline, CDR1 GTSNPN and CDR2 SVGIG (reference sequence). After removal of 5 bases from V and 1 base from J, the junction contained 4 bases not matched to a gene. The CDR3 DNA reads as TGTGCCTGGTCCCGACAGGGGAACACTGAAGCTTTCTTT. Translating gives CAWSRQGNTEAFF.

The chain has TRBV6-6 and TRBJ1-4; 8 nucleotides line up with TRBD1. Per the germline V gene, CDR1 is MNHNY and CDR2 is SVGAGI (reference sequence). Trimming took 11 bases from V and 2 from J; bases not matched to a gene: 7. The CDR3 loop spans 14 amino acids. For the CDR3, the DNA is TGTGCCGGACAGGGAGGGACGACTAATGAAAAACTGTTTTTT. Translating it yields CAGQGGTTNEKLFF.

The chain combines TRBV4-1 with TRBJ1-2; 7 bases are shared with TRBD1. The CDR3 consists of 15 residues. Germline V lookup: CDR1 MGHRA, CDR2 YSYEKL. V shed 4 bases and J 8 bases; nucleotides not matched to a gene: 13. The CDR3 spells CASSPTYGTVNGYTF. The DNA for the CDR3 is TGCGCCAGCAGCCCAACGTACGGGACAGTAAACGGCTACACCTTC.

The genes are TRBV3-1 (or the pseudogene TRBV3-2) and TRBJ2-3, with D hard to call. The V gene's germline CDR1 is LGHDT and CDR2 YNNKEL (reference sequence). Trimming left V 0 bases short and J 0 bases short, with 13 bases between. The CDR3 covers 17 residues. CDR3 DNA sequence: TGTGCCAGCAGCCAAGATTGGGCTTCAACTAGCACAGATACGCAGTATTTT. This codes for CASSQDWASTSTDTQYF.